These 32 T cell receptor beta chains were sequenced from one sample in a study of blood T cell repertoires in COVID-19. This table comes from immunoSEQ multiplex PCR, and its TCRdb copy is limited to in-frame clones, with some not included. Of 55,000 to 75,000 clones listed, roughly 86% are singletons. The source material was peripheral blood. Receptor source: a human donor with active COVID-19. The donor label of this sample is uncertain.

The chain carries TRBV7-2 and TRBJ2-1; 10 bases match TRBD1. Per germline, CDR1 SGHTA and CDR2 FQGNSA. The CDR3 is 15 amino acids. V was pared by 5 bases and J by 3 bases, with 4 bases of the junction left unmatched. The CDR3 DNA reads TGTGCCAGCAGCCAAGACAGGGGGCTCTACAATGAGCAGTTCTTC. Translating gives CASSQDRGLYNEQFF. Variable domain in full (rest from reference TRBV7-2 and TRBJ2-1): GAGVSQSPSNKVTEKGKDVELRCDPISGHTALYWYRQSLGQGLEFLIYFQGNSAPDKSGLPSDRFSAERTGGSVSTLTIQRTQQEDSAVYLCASSQDRGLYNEQFFGPGTRLTVL.

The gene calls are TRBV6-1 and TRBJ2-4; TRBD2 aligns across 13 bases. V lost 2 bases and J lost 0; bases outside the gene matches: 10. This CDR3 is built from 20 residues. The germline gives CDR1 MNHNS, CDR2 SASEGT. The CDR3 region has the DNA TGTGCCAGCAGTGAAACCTGGACTAGCGGGAGTGACCTAGCCAAAAACATTCAGTACTTC. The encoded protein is CASSETWTSGSDLAKNIQYF.

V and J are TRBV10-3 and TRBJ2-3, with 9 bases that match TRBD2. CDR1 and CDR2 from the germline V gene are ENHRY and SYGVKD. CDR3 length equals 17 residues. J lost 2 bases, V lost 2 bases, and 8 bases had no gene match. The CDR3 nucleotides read TGTGCCATCAGTGAGGGACCGCGGGGGGGCGACACAGATACGCAGTATTTT. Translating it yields CAISEGPRGGDTDTQYF.

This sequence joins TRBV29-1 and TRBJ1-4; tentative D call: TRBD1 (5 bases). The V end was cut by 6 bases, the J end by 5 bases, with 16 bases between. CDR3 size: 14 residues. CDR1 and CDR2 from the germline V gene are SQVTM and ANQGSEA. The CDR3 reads CSVREWGGNEKLFF. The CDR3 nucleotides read TGCAGCGTCAGGGAATGGGGGGGGAATGAAAAACTGTTTTTT.

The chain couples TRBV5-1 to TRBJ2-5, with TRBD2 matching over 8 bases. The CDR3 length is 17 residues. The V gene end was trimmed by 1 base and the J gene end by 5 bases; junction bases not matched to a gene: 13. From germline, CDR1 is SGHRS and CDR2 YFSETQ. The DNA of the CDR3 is TGCGCCAGCAGCTTGAGTCTAGCGGGCGTAGCCGGGGAGACCCAGTACTTC. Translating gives CASSLSLAGVAGETQYF.

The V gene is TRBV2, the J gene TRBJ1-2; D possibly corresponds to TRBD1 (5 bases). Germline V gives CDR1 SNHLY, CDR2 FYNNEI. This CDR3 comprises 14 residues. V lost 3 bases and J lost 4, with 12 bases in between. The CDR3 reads CASSDRLRGYGYTF. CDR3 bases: TGTGCCAGCAGTGATAGGTTAAGGGGCTATGGCTACACCTTC. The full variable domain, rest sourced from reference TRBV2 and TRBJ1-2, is EPEVTQTPSHQVTQMGQEVILRCVPISNHLYFYWYRQILGQKVEFLVSFYNNEISEKSEIFDDQFSVERPDGSNFTLKIRSTKLEDSAMYFCASSDRLRGYGYTFGSGTRLTVV.

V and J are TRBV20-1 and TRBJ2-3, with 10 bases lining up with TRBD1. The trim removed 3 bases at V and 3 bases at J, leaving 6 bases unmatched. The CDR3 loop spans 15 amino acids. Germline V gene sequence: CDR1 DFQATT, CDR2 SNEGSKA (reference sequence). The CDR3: CSASGRDRGTDTQYF. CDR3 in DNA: TGCAGTGCTAGTGGCCGGGACAGGGGAACAGATACGCAGTATTTT.

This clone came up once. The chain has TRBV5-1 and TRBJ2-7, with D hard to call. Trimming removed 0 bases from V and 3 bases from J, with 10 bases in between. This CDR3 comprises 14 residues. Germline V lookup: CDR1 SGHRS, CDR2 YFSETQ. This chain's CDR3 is CASSLGATNYEQYF. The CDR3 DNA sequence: TGCGCCAGCAGCTTGGGGGCGACCAACTACGAGCAGTACTTC. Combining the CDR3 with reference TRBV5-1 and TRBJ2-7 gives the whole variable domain KAGVTQTPRYLIKTRGQQVTLSCSPISGHRSVSWYQQTPGQGLQFLFEYFSETQRNKGNFPGRFSGRQFSNSRSEMNVSTLELGDSALYLCASSLGATNYEQYFGPGTRLTVT.

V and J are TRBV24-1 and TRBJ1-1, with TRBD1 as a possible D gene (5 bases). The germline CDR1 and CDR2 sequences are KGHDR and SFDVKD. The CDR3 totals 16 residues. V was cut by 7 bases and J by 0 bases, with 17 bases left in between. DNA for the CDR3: TGTGCCACCAGGGGGCAGGGCAGACGTATGAACACTGAAGCTTTCTTT. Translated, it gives CATRGQGRRMNTEAFF.

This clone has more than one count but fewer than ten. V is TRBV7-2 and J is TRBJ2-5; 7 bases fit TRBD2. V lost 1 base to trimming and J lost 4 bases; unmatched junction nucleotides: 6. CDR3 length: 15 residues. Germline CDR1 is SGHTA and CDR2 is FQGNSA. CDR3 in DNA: TGTGCCAGCAGCTTAGAGCGGGACGGCGGAGAGACCCAGTACTTC. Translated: CASSLERDGGETQYF.

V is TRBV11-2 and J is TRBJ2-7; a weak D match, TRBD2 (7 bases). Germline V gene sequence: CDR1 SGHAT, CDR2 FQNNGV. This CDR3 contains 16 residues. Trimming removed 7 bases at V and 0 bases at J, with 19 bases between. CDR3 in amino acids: CASTPVRGAHSYEQYF. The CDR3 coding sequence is TGTGCCAGCACCCCAGTCCGGGGGGCTCACTCCTACGAGCAGTACTTC.

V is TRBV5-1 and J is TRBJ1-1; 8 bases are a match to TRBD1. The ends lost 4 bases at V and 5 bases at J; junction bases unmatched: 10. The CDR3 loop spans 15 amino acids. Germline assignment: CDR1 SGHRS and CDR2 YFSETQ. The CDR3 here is CASSARTGHGTEAFF. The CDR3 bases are TGCGCCAGCAGCGCGAGGACAGGGCACGGAACTGAAGCTTTCTTT.

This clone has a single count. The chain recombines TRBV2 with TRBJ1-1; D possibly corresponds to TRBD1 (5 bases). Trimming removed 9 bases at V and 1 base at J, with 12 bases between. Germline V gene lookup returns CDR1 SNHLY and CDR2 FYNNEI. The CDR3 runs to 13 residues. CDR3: CASNSQGNTEAFF. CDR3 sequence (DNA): TGTGCCAGTAATTCTCAGGGGAACACTGAAGCTTTCTTT. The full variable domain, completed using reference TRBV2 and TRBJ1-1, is EPEVTQTPSHQVTQMGQEVILRCVPISNHLYFYWYRQILGQKVEFLVSFYNNEISEKSEIFDDQFSVERPDGSNFTLKIRSTKLEDSAMYFCASNSQGNTEAFFGQGTRLTVV.

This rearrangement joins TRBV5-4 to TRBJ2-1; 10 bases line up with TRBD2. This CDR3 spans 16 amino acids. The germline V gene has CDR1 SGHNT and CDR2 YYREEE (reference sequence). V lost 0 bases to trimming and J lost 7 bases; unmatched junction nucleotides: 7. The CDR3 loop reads CASSLELAGRINEQFF. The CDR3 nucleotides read TGTGCCAGCAGCTTGGAACTAGCGGGAAGAATTAATGAGCAGTTCTTC.

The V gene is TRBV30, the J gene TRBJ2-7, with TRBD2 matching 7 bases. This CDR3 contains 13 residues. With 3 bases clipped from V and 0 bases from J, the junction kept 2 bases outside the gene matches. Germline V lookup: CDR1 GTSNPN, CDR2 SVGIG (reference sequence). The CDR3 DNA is TGTGCCTGGAGACGGGGGGTCTCCTACGAGCAGTACTTC. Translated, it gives CAWRRGVSYEQYF.

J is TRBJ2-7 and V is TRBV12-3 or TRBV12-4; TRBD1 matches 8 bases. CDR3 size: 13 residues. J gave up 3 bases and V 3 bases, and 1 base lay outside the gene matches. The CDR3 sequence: CASSFDRGYEQYF. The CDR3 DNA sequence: TGTGCCAGCAGTTTCGACAGGGGCTACGAGCAGTACTTC.

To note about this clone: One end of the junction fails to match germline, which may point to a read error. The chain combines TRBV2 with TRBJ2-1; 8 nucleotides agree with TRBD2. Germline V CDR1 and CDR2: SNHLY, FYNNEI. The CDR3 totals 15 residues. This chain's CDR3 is CASSERGGSNNEQFF. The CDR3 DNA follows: TGTGCCAGCAGTGAACGGGGGGGCTCCAACAATGAGCAGTTCTTC.

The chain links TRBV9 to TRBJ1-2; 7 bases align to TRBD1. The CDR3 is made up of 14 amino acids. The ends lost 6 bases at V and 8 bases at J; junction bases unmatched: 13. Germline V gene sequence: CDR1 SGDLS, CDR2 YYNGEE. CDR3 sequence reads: CASTLGRGQGGYTF. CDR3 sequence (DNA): TGTGCCAGCACCCTTGGAAGGGGGCAAGGGGGCTACACCTTC.

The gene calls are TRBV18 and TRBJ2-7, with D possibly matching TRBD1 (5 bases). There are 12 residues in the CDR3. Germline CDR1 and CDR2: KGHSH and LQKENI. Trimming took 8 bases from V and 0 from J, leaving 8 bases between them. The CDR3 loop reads CASGQGSYEQYF. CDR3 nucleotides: TGTGCCAGCGGGCAGGGCTCCTACGAGCAGTACTTC.

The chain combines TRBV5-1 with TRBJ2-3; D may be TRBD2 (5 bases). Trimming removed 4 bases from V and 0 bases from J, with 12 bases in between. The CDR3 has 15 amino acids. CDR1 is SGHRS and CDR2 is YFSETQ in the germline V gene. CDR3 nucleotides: TGCGCCAGCAGCCCGGGAACCTCTAGCACAGATACGCAGTATTTT. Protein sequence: CASSPGTSSTDTQYF.

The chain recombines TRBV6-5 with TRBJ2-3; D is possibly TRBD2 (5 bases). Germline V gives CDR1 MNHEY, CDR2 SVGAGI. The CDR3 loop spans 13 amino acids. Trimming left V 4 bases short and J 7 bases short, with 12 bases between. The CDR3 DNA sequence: TGTGCCAGCAGTTCGTACTCGGGGTATACGCAGTATTTT. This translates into CASSSYSGYTQYF.

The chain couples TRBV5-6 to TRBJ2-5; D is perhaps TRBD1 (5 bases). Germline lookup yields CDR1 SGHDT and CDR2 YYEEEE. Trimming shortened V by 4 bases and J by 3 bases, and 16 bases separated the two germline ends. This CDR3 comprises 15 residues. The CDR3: CASSPQGTLKETQYF. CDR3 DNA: TGTGCCAGCAGCCCCCAGGGAACTCTCAAAGAGACCCAGTACTTC.

This CDR3 reads CASSLRTISTQYF. CDR3 bases: TGTGCCAGCAGCCTTAGGACTATTTCTACGCAGTATTTT. The genes are TRBV11-2 and TRBJ2-3, with D maybe TRBD2 (6 bases). Germline CDR1 SGHAT, CDR2 FQNNGV. The germline V and J ends were trimmed by 5 bases and 8 bases, with 14 bases remaining between them. This CDR3 spans 13 amino acids.

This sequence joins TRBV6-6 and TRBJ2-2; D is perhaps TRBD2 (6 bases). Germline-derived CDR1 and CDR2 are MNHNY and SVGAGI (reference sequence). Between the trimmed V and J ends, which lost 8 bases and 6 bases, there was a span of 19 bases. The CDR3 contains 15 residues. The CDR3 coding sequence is TGTGCCAGCGTGGGTGATAGCGGTCTGGCCGGGGAGCTGTTTTTT. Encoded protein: CASVGDSGLAGELFF.

This CDR3 is CASSQDLGLNRSGRFIYEQYF. CDR3 nucleotides: TGTGCCAGCAGCCAAGATCTGGGTTTGAATCGTTCCGGCAGGTTCATCTACGAGCAGTACTTC. The chain couples TRBV3-1 (or the pseudogene TRBV3-2) to TRBJ2-7; no definite D call. Germline V gene sequence: CDR1 LGHDT, CDR2 YNNKEL (reference sequence). With 0 bases removed from V and 3 bases from J, the gap between germline ends came to 30 bases. The CDR3 totals 21 residues.

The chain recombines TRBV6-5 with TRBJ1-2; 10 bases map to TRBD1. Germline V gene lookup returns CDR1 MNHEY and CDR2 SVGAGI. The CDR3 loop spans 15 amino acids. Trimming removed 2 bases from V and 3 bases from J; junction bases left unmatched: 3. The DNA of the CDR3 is TGTGCCAGCAGTTACCGGGACAGGGGTCACTATGGCTACACCTTC. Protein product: CASSYRDRGHYGYTF.

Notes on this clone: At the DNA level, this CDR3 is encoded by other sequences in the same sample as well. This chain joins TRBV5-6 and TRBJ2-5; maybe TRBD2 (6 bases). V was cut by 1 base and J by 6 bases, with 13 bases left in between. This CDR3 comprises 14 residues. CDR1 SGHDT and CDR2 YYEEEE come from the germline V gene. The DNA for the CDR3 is TGTGCCAGCAGCTTGTCGGCGGGGCGAAAGACCCAGTACTTC. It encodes CASSLSAGRKTQYF.

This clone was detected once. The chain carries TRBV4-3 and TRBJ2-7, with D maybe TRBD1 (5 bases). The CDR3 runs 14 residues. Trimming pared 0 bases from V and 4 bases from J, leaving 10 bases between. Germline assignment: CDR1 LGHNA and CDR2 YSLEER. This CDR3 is CASSQEVTGYEQYF. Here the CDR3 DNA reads TGCGCCAGCAGCCAAGAAGTTACAGGATACGAGCAGTACTTC.

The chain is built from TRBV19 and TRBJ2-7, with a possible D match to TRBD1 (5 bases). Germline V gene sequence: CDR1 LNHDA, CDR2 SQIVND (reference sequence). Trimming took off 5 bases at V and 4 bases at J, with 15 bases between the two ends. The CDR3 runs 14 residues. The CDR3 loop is CASSWTRTSYEQYF. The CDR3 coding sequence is TGTGCCAGTAGTTGGACAAGAACCTCGTACGAGCAGTACTTC.

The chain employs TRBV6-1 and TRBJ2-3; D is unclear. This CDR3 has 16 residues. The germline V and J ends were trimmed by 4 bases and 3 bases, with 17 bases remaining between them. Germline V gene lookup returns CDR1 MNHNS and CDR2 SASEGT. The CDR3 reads CASSAPAARGTDTQYF. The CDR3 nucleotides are TGTGCCAGCAGTGCCCCGGCAGCGCGAGGAACAGATACGCAGTATTTT.

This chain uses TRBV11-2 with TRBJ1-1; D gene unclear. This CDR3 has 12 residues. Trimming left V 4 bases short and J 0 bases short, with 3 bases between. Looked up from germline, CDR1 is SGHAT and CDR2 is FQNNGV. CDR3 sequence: CASSYMNTEAFF. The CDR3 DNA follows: TGTGCCAGCAGCTATATGAACACTGAAGCTTTCTTT.

As DNA, the CDR3 is TGTGCCAGCAGCCCGACTAGCGGAGAATACTCCTACGAGCAGTACTTC. Protein sequence: CASSPTSGEYSYEQYF. J is TRBJ2-7 and V is TRBV3-1 (or the pseudogene TRBV3-2), with 9 bases fitting TRBD2. The J segment lost 0 bases and the V segment lost 4 bases, leaving 7 bases of the junction unmatched. CDR1 and CDR2 (germline): LGHDT, YNNKEL (reference sequence). This CDR3 contains 16 residues.